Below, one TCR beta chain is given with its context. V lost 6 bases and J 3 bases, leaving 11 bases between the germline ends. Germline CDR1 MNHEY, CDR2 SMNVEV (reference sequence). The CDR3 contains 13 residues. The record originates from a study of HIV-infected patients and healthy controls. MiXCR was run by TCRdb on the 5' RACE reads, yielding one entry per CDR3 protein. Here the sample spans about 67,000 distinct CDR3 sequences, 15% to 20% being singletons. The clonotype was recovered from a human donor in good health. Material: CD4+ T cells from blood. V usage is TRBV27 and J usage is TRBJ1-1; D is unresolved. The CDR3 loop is CASRIEEDTEAFF. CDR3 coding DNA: TGTGCCAGCAGAATAGAAGAAGACACTGAAGCTTTCTTT.